This entry lists 24 T cell receptor beta chains sequenced from one sample in a study of siplizumab effects on memory and regulatory T cells (dated by TCRdb to the late 2010s). Preparation of the library involved the immunoSEQ multiplex PCR assay. TCRdb holds this immuneACCESS table with in-frame rearrangements only. Some clones are missing; in checked studies, unresolved V genes explain under half, and the rest has no known cause. This sample gives 99,000 or so clones in total; about 93% of them show up just once. The ten largest make up 0.62% of the sample. Sequencing was performed on Tregs sorted from blood. The receptors were sampled from a human donor in good health.

V usage is TRBV15 and J usage is TRBJ1-5, with D perhaps matching TRBD1 (5 bases). The length of the CDR3 is 17 residues. Germline lookup yields CDR1 LNHNV and CDR2 YYDKDF (reference sequence). V was pared by 5 bases and J by 0 bases, with 17 bases between. CDR3: CATSSRDGHYSNQPQHF. As DNA, the CDR3 is TGTGCCACCAGCTCCCGGGACGGGCATTATAGCAATCAGCCCCAGCATTTT.

The gene calls are TRBV5-1 and TRBJ2-3; D not certain. Trimming pared 0 bases from V and 4 bases from J, leaving 9 bases between. CDR3 length: 14 residues. Germline V gene sequence: CDR1 SGHRS, CDR2 YFSETQ. The CDR3 reads CASSLAYSSDTQYF. The CDR3 nucleotides read TGCGCCAGCAGCTTGGCCTACAGTTCAGATACGCAGTATTTT.

This clone showed up just once. V gene TRBV7-2 combines with J gene TRBJ2-5; no definite D call. The V and J ends lost 4 bases and 5 bases respectively, with 8 bases between them. The germline CDR1 and CDR2 sequences are SGHTA and FQGNSA. The CDR3 is made up of 12 amino acids. The CDR3 reads CASSSLAETQYF. The CDR3 DNA follows: TGTGCCAGCAGCTCACTCGCCGAGACCCAGTACTTC.

The chain carries TRBV19 and TRBJ1-5; D remains ambiguous. The germline V and J ends were trimmed by 2 bases and 7 bases, with 9 bases remaining between them. CDR3 size: 13 residues. From germline, CDR1 is LNHDA and CDR2 SQIVND (reference sequence). The CDR3 sequence is CASSISSRQPQHF. CDR3 in DNA: TGTGCCAGTAGTATAAGCAGTCGGCAGCCCCAGCATTTT.

The J gene is TRBJ1-4, the V gene TRBV15; the match to TRBD1 covers 7 bases. The V gene end was trimmed by 7 bases and the J gene end by 3 bases; junction bases not matched to a gene: 2. Germline values: CDR1 LNHNV, CDR2 YYDKDF (reference sequence). The CDR3 consists of 13 residues. CDR3 bases: TGTGCCACCAAGACAGGGCCTAATGAAAAACTGTTTTTT. This codes for CATKTGPNEKLFF.

V usage is TRBV4-1 and J usage is TRBJ1-6; D unclear. CDR1 and CDR2 from the germline V gene are MGHRA and YSYEKL. Deletions cut 0 bases from V and 10 bases from J, with 13 bases between. The CDR3 runs to 15 residues. CDR3 amino acids: CASSQEYPGQSPLHF. The CDR3 DNA reads TGCGCCAGCAGCCAAGAATATCCGGGTCAATCACCCCTCCACTTT.

The chain carries TRBV13 and TRBJ2-5; no definite D call. Trimming left V 6 bases short and J 3 bases short, with 14 bases between. The CDR3 spans 14 residues. The germline V gene has CDR1 PRHDT and CDR2 FYEKMQ (reference sequence). The CDR3 reads CASRRYSREETQYF. The CDR3 DNA reads TGTGCCAGCAGGCGATACAGCCGAGAAGAGACCCAGTACTTC.

This sequence joins TRBV6-5 and TRBJ1-3; 7 positions match TRBD1. The germline gives CDR1 MNHEY, CDR2 SVGAGI. V dropped 7 bases and J dropped 0; count of bases not matched to a gene: 3. The CDR3 spans 14 residues. CDR3 nucleotides: TGTGCCAGCAAACGACAGGGCTCTGGAAACACCATATATTTT. Translation gives CASKRQGSGNTIYF.

The chain links TRBV9 to TRBJ2-7; TRBD2 matches at 7 bases. The CDR3 has 14 residues. CDR1 is SGDLS and CDR2 is YYNGEE in the germline V gene. V shed 5 bases and J 4 bases; nucleotides not matched to a gene: 9. CDR3 coding DNA: TGTGCCAGCAGTCTTCAAGCGGGGAATTACGAGCAGTACTTC. This gives the protein CASSLQAGNYEQYF.

This sequence joins TRBV9 and TRBJ2-3; 7 bases fit TRBD2. The junction had 4 bases not matched to a gene; V was cut back by 0 bases and J by 0 bases. The CDR3 runs 16 residues. Germline lookup yields CDR1 SGDLS and CDR2 YYNGEE. The CDR3 nucleotides are TGTGCCAGCAGCGTAGTGGCTAGCGGTAGCACAGATACGCAGTATTTT. It encodes CASSVVASGSTDTQYF.

The genes are TRBV11-2 and TRBJ1-1; D may be TRBD1 (6 bases). V shed 3 bases and J shed 3 bases, with 11 bases lying between them. The germline gives CDR1 SGHAT, CDR2 FQNNGV. The CDR3 runs to 14 residues. The CDR3, as DNA: TGTGCCAGCAGCTTCGTTAGGGGGGACACTGAAGCTTTCTTT. It specifies CASSFVRGDTEAFF.

Here the CDR3 DNA reads TGTGCCAGCTCACCACCGGGGGGATTTGGAAACACCATATATTTT. Its translation: CASSPPGGFGNTIYF. The rearrangement links TRBV18 to TRBJ1-3; a weak D match, TRBD1 (5 bases). The V gene's germline CDR1 is KGHSH and CDR2 LQKENI. There are 15 residues in the CDR3. Trimming stripped 0 bases from V and 3 bases from J, with 9 bases between.

The chain combines TRBV7-9 with TRBJ2-7; unclear D gene. Trimming shortened V by 0 bases and J by 2 bases, and 2 bases separated the two germline ends. CDR1 and CDR2 from the germline V gene are SEHNR and FQNEAQ (reference sequence). The CDR3 consists of 12 residues. Here the CDR3 DNA reads TGTGCCAGCAGCTTAGCCGCCTACGAGCAGTACTTC. Amino acids: CASSLAAYEQYF.

The chain employs TRBV5-1 and TRBJ1-2; D remains ambiguous. V gave up 0 bases and J gave up 2 bases, with 17 bases separating them. CDR1 and CDR2 (germline): SGHRS, YFSETQ. The CDR3 runs 17 residues. The CDR3 loop is CASSLASTGFGNYGYTF. The CDR3 coding sequence is TGCGCCAGCAGCTTGGCCAGTACTGGGTTCGGGAACTATGGCTACACCTTC.

The genes are TRBV5-1 and TRBJ2-5, with D possibly matching TRBD2 (5 bases). The DNA end favors TRBJ2-7, so the J call may be wrong. CDR1 SGHRS and CDR2 YFSETQ come from the germline V gene. The CDR3 covers 13 residues. CDR3: CASRGSSSYEQYF. In DNA form, the CDR3 reads TGCGCCAGCAGGGGGAGTAGCTCCTACGAGCAGTACTTC.

This clone was found once. This sequence joins TRBV28 and TRBJ2-7; D possibly corresponds to TRBD1 (6 bases). Trimming stripped 6 bases from V and 3 bases from J, with 9 bases between. This CDR3 region has 12 residues. Germline V gene sequence: CDR1 MDHEN, CDR2 SYDVKM. CDR3 region: CASRLTGYEQYF. In DNA, the CDR3 is TGTGCCAGCAGATTGACAGGCTACGAGCAGTACTTC.

The V gene is TRBV18, the J gene TRBJ2-7, with D perhaps TRBD1 or TRBD2 (6 bases each). Per germline, CDR1 KGHSH and CDR2 LQKENI. The CDR3 runs to 14 residues. With 6 bases removed from V and 2 bases from J, the gap between germline ends came to 14 bases. DNA of the CDR3: TGTGCCAGCTCTCCCGGGGGCAGTCCCTACGAGCAGTACTTC. Its translation: CASSPGGSPYEQYF.

The chain uses TRBV5-1 and TRBJ1-4, with D tentatively TRBD1 (6 bases). Germline CDR1 reads SGHRS; CDR2 reads YFSETQ. This CDR3 comprises 15 residues. Trimming took 6 bases from V and 0 from J, leaving 12 bases between them. CDR3 protein: CASKGGTTTNEKLFF. CDR3 bases: TGCGCCAGCAAGGGGGGAACTACAACTAATGAAAAACTGTTTTTT. The full variable domain, its missing parts supplied by reference TRBV5-1 and TRBJ1-4, is KAGVTQTPRYLIKTRGQQVTLSCSPISGHRSVSWYQQTPGQGLQFLFEYFSETQRNKGNFPGRFSGRQFSNSRSEMNVSTLELGDSALYLCASKGGTTTNEKLFFGSGTQLSVL.

This chain joins TRBV5-1 and TRBJ2-5, with D unresolved. Germline V CDR1 and CDR2: SGHRS, YFSETQ. V lost 0 bases and J lost 7, with 16 bases in between. The CDR3 is 15 residues long. The chain's CDR3 is CASSLEVPRVGTQYF. The CDR3 bases are TGCGCCAGCAGCTTGGAAGTCCCTCGGGTTGGGACCCAGTACTTC.

The V call is TRBV15, the J call TRBJ1-2; D remains ambiguous. The V end was cut by 0 bases, the J end by 4 bases, with 6 bases between. Germline V gene sequence: CDR1 LNHNV, CDR2 YYDKDF (reference sequence). This CDR3 is built from 13 residues. The CDR3 reads CATSRDPRYGYTF. CDR3 DNA: TGTGCCACCAGCAGAGATCCCCGCTATGGCTACACCTTC.

The rearrangement links TRBV4-3 to TRBJ1-1, with D possibly matching TRBD1 (5 bases). V shed 0 bases and J shed 4 bases, with 12 bases lying between them. The CDR3 runs 15 residues. The germline V gene encodes CDR1 LGHNA and CDR2 YSLEER. CDR3 sequence reads: CASSQDGREATEAFF. CDR3 nucleotide sequence: TGCGCCAGCAGCCAAGATGGCAGGGAGGCCACTGAAGCTTTCTTT.

The V gene is TRBV9, the J gene TRBJ2-6; D uncertain. The CDR3 is 16 residues long. The V and J ends lost 0 bases and 3 bases respectively, with 10 bases between them. Germline assignment: CDR1 SGDLS and CDR2 YYNGEE. The CDR3 coding sequence is TGTGCCAGCAGCGTAGATCCAGGAAGTGGGGCCAACGTCCTGACTTTC. Its translation: CASSVDPGSGANVLTF.

The CDR3 protein is CAWSGQGRPNTEAFF. CDR3 nucleotide sequence: TGTGCCTGGAGTGGTCAGGGACGGCCGAACACTGAAGCTTTCTTT. The chain joins TRBV30 to TRBJ1-1; possible D gene TRBD1, 5 bases. This CDR3 contains 15 residues. Germline V gene sequence: CDR1 GTSNPN, CDR2 SVGIG (reference sequence). V lost 1 base, J lost 1 base, and 13 bases lay in between.

The J gene is TRBJ1-1, the V gene TRBV18; D gene uncertain. This CDR3 contains 13 residues. CDR1 KGHSH and CDR2 LQKENI come from the germline V gene. V was pared by 3 bases and J by 6 bases, with 11 bases between. The CDR3 coding sequence is TGTGCCAGCTCACCCGGCAGAGACGCTGAAGCTTTCTTT. It codes for CASSPGRDAEAFF.